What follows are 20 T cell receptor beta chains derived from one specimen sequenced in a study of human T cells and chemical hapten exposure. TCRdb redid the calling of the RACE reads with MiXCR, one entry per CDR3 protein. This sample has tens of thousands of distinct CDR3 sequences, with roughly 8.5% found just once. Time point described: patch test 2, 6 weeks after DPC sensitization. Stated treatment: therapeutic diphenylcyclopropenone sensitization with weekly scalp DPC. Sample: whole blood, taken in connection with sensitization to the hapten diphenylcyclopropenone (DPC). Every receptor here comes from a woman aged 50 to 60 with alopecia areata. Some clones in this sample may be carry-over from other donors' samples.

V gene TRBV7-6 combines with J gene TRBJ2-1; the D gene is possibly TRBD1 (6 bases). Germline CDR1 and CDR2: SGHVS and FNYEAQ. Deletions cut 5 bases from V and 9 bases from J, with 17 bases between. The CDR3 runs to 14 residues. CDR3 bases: TGTGCCAGCAGCATTATAGGGGGTTCCGGTGAGCAGTTCTTC. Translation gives CASSIIGGSGEQFF. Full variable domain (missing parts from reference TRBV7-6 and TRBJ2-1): GAGVSQSPRYKVTKRGQDVALRCDPISGHVSLYWYRQALGQGPEFLTYFNYEAQQDKSGLPNDRFSAERPEGSISTLTIQRTEQRDSAMYRCASSIIGGSGEQFFGPGTRLTVL.

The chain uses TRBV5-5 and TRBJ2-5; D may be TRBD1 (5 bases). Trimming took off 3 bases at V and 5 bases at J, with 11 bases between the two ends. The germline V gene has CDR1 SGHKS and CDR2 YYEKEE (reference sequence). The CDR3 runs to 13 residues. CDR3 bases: TGTGCCAGCAGCTCAGGGTCTCGGGAGACCCAGTACTTC. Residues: CASSSGSRETQYF.

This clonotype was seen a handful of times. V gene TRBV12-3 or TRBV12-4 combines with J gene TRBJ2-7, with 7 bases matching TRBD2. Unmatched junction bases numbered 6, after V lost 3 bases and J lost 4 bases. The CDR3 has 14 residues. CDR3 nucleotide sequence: TGTGCCAGCAGTTTGGCGGGAGTGGAATACGAGCAGTACTTC. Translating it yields CASSLAGVEYEQYF.

CDR3 sequence (DNA): TGTGCCAGTAGTATCCCAGGGGCTGAAGCTTTCTTT. Translation gives CASSIPGAEAFF. The chain is built from TRBV19 and TRBJ1-1, with D possibly being TRBD1 (6 bases). Germline values: CDR1 LNHDA, CDR2 SQIVND (reference sequence). CDR3 size: 12 residues. The V end lost 3 bases, the J end lost 6 bases, and 8 bases lay between the germline ends.

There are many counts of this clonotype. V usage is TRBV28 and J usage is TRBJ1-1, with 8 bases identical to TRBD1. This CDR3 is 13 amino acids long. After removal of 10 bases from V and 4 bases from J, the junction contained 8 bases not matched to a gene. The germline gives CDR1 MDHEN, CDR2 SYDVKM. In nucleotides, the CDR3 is TGTGCCACCCTCGGACAGGGACCCACTGAAGCTTTCTTT. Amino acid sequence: CATLGQGPTEAFF.

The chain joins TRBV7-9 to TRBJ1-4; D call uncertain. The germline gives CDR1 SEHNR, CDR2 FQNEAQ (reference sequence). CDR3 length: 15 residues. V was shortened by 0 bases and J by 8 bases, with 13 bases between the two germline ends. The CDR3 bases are TGTGCCAGCAGCTTAGCGCTGAGCCACGGGGAAAAACTGTTTTTT. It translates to CASSLALSHGEKLFF. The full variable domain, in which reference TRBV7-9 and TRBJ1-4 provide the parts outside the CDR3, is DTGVSQNPRHKITKRGQNVTFRCDPISEHNRLYWYRQTLGQGPEFLTYFQNEAQLEKSRLLSDRFSAERPKGSFSTLEIQRTEQGDSAMYLCASSLALSHGEKLFFGSGTQLSVL.

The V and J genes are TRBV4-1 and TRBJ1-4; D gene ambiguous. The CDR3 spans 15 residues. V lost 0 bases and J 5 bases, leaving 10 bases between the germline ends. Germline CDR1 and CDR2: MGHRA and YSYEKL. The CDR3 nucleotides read TGCGCCAGCAGCCAAGATATAACGCACAATGAAAAACTGTTTTTT. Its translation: CASSQDITHNEKLFF.

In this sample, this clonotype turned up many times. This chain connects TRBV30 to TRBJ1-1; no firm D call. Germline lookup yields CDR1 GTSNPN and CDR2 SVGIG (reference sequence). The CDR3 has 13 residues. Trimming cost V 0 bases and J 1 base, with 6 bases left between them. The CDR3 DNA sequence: TGTGCCTGGAGTGTACGGGGGAACACTGAAGCTTTCTTT. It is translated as CAWSVRGNTEAFF.

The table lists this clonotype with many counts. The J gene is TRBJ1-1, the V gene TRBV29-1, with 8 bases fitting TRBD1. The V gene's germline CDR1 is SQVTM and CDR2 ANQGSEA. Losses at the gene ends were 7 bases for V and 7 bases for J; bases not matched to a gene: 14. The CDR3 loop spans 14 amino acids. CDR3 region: CSASPGTGYSEAFF. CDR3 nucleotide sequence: TGCAGCGCTTCCCCCGGGACAGGCTATAGTGAAGCTTTCTTT.

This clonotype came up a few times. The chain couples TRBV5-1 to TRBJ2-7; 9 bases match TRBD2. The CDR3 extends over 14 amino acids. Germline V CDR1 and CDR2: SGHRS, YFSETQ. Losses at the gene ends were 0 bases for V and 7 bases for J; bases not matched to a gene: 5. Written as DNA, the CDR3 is TGCGCCAGCAGCTTGGAGGCTAGCGGGAAGGAGCAGTACTTC. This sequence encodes CASSLEASGKEQYF.

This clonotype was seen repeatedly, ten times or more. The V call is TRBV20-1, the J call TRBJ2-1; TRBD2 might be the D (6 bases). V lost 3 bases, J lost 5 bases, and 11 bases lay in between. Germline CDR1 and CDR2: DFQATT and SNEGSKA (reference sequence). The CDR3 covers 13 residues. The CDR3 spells CSASSGDHNEQFF. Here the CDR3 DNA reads TGCAGTGCTAGTTCGGGGGACCACAATGAGCAGTTCTTC.

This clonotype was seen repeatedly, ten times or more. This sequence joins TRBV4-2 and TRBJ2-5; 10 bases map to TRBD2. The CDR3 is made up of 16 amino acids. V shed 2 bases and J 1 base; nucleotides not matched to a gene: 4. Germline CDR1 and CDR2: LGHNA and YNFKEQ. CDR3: CASSQLASGGQETQYF. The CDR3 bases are TGTGCCAGCAGCCAACTCGCTAGCGGGGGCCAAGAGACCCAGTACTTC.

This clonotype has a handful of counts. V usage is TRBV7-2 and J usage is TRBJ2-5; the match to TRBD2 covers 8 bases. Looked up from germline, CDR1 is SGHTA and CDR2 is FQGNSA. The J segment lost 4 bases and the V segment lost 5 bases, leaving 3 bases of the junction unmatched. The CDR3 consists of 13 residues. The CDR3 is CASSLRGGETQYF. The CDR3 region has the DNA TGTGCCAGCAGCCTCCGGGGGGGAGAGACCCAGTACTTC.

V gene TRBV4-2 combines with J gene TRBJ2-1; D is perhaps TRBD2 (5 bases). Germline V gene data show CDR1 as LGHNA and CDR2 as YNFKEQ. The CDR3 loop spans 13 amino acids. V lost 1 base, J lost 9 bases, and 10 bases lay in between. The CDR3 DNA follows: TGTGCCAGCAGCCAAGCCCGGGAATCTGAGCAGTTCTTC. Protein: CASSQARESEQFF.

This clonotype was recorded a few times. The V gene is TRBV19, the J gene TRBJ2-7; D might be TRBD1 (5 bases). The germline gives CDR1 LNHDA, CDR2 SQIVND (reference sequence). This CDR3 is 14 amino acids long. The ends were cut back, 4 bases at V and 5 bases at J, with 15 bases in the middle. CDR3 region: CASSNGRVSHEQYF. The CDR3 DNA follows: TGTGCCAGTAGTAACGGCAGGGTAAGCCACGAGCAGTACTTC. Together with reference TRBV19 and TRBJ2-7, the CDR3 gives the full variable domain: DGGITQSPKYLFRKEGQNVTLSCEQNLNHDAMYWYRQDPGQGLRLIYYSQIVNDFQKGDIAEGYSVSREKKESFPLTVTSAQKNPTAFYLCASSNGRVSHEQYFGPGTRLTVT.

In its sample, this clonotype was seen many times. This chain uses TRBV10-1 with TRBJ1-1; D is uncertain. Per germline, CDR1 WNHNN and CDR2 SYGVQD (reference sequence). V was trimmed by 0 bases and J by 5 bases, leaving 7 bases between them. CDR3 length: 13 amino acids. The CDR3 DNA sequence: TGCGCCAGCAGTGAGTCGACTCTAACTGAAGCTTTCTTT. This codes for CASSESTLTEAFF.

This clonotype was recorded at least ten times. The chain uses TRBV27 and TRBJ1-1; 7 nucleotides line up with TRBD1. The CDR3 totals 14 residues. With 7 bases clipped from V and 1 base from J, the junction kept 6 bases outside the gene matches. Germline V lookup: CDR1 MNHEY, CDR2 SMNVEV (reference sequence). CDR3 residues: CASTSNRGNTEAFF. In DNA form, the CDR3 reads TGTGCCAGCACCTCGAACAGGGGGAACACTGAAGCTTTCTTT.

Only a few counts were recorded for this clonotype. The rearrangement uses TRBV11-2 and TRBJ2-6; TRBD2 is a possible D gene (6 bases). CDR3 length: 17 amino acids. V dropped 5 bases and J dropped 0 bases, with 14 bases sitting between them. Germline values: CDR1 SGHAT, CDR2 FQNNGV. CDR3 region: CASSPRSGYSGANVLTF. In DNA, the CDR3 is TGTGCCAGCAGCCCCAGGAGCGGGTACTCTGGGGCCAACGTCCTGACTTTC.

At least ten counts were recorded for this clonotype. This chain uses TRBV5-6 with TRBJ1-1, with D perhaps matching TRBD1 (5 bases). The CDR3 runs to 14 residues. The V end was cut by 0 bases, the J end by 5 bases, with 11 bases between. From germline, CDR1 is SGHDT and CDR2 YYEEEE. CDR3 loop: CASSLVGRGTEAFF. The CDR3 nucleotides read TGTGCCAGCAGCTTGGTGGGGCGGGGGACTGAAGCTTTCTTT. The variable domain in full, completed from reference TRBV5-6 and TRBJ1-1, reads DAGVTQSPTHLIKTRGQQVTLRCSPKSGHDTVSWYQQALGQGPQFIFQYYEEEERQRGNFPDRFSGHQFPNYSSELNVNALLLGDSALYLCASSLVGRGTEAFFGQGTRLTVV.

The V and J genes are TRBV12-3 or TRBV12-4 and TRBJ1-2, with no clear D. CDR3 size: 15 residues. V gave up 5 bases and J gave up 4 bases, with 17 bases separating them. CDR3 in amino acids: CASSPAEGWGYGYTF. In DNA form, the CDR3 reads TGTGCCAGCAGTCCCGCGGAGGGCTGGGGCTATGGCTACACCTTC.